The next 30 T cell receptor beta chains were all read from a single sample in a study of shared clonotypes between healthy human individuals. Generated by immunoSEQ multiplex PCR, the TCRdb table keeps only in-frame clones and is missing some. Of millions of clones in the sample, roughly 92% are singletons; the top ten hold about 0.13%. The source material was naive CD4+ T cells sorted from blood. The subset: CD45RA+ positively selected. Source of these receptors: a man aged 18 to 29 in good health.

The V call is TRBV5-5, the J call TRBJ2-7; 10 bases align to TRBD1. The CDR3 is 16 amino acids. Germline-derived CDR1 and CDR2 are SGHKS and YYEKEE (reference sequence). V lost 4 bases, J lost 1 base, and 8 bases stayed unmatched. CDR3 DNA sequence: TGTGCCAGCAGCCCCGCGGGGGGACAGGGGTCCTACGAGCAGTACTTC. Translated, it gives CASSPAGGQGSYEQYF.

The chain has TRBV5-1 and TRBJ1-1; TRBD1 might be the D (6 bases). Trimming pared 2 bases from V and 1 base from J, leaving 9 bases between. The CDR3 length is 14 residues. Germline-derived CDR1 and CDR2 are SGHRS and YFSETQ. The CDR3 sequence: CASSLRDKNTEAFF. The CDR3 DNA reads as TGCGCCAGCAGCTTACGGGACAAGAACACTGAAGCTTTCTTT. The full variable domain, in which reference TRBV5-1 and TRBJ1-1 provide the parts outside the CDR3, is KAGVTQTPRYLIKTRGQQVTLSCSPISGHRSVSWYQQTPGQGLQFLFEYFSETQRNKGNFPGRFSGRQFSNSRSEMNVSTLELGDSALYLCASSLRDKNTEAFFGQGTRLTVV.

With respect to this clone: The junction does not match germline at one end; this may be a read error. The V gene is TRBV10-3, the J gene TRBJ1-3, with D possibly TRBD1 on 5 matching bases. Germline V gene data show CDR1 as ENHRY and CDR2 as SYGVKD. This CDR3 region has 15 residues. The CDR3 sequence is CASSYSQGSGNTIYF. The CDR3 bases are TGTGCCAGCAGTTACTCCCAGGGCTCTGGAAACACCATATATTTT.

This sequence joins TRBV5-1 and TRBJ2-7; D perhaps matches TRBD1 (5 bases). In germline, CDR1 is SGHRS, CDR2 YFSETQ. Trimming shortened V by 0 bases and J by 2 bases, and 12 bases separated the two germline ends. CDR3 length: 15 amino acids. CDR3 region: CASSLERRQPYEQYF. The CDR3 nucleotides read TGCGCCAGCAGCTTGGAAAGGAGACAGCCCTACGAGCAGTACTTC.

This chain connects TRBV4-1 to TRBJ2-3; no clear D. CDR1 MGHRA and CDR2 YSYEKL come from the germline V gene. The CDR3 length is 14 residues. V lost 1 base and J 6 bases, leaving 11 bases between the germline ends. The CDR3 region is CASSQVAFGDTQYF. The CDR3 coding sequence is TGCGCCAGCAGCCAAGTAGCCTTCGGGGATACGCAGTATTTT.

This rearrangement joins TRBV5-6 to TRBJ2-5, with D hard to call. Germline assignment: CDR1 SGHDT and CDR2 YYEEEE. V was cut by 4 bases and J by 4 bases, with 14 bases left in between. CDR3 length: 14 amino acids. CDR3 residues: CASSTDGVRETQYF. In DNA, the CDR3 is TGTGCCAGCAGCACGGATGGGGTCCGAGAGACCCAGTACTTC.

The chain recombines TRBV7-2 with TRBJ2-2; 13 positions agree with TRBD2. The CDR3 is 18 amino acids. CDR1 is SGHTA and CDR2 is FQGNSA in the germline V gene. V trimming: 4 bases; J trimming: 5 bases; junction bases outside the gene matches: 10. CDR3 residues: CASSSFWTSGRSTGELFF. The CDR3 DNA follows: TGTGCCAGCAGCTCCTTCTGGACTAGCGGGAGAAGTACCGGGGAGCTGTTTTTT. The variable domain in full, with the rest retrieved from reference TRBV7-2 and TRBJ2-2, is GAGVSQSPSNKVTEKGKDVELRCDPISGHTALYWYRQSLGQGLEFLIYFQGNSAPDKSGLPSDRFSAERTGGSVSTLTIQRTQQEDSAVYLCASSSFWTSGRSTGELFFGEGSRLTVL.

V gene TRBV2 combines with J gene TRBJ2-5; D call uncertain. The germline gives CDR1 SNHLY, CDR2 FYNNEI. Trimming pared 2 bases from V and 5 bases from J, leaving 9 bases between. The CDR3 is 13 residues long. The CDR3 coding sequence is TGTGCCAGCAGTGAAAGAGGTCAGGAGACCCAGTACTTC. Protein product: CASSERGQETQYF.

The rearrangement uses TRBV28 and TRBJ2-7; D unclear. The CDR3 length is 12 residues. Trimming pared 4 bases from V and 3 bases from J, leaving 7 bases between. Germline CDR1 is MDHEN and CDR2 is SYDVKM. DNA for the CDR3: TGTGCCAGCAGTTCACGTTTCTACGAGCAGTACTTC. This codes for CASSSRFYEQYF.

This clone was observed once. The chain combines TRBV19 with TRBJ1-5; 8 bases fit TRBD1. Germline CDR1 and CDR2: LNHDA and SQIVND (reference sequence). The CDR3 is 14 residues long. V trimming: 6 bases; J trimming: 8 bases; junction bases outside the gene matches: 9. This CDR3 reads CASRNDRGREPQHF. The CDR3 coding sequence is TGTGCCAGTAGGAACGACAGGGGCCGGGAGCCCCAGCATTTT.

The rearrangement links TRBV2 to TRBJ2-5; D ambiguous. CDR3 length equals 11 residues. The germline CDR1 and CDR2 sequences are SNHLY and FYNNEI. Trimming took off 6 bases at V and 5 bases at J, with 7 bases between the two ends. The CDR3 region is CASRSGETQYF. The DNA of the CDR3 is TGTGCCAGCAGAAGTGGGGAGACCCAGTACTTC.

The chain has TRBV6-6 and TRBJ2-5; D uncertain. V lost 2 bases, J lost 3 bases, and 10 bases lay in between. This CDR3 is built from 14 residues. Germline values: CDR1 MNHNY, CDR2 SVGAGI (reference sequence). CDR3 residues: CASSYAAGEETQYF. For the CDR3, the DNA is TGTGCCAGCAGTTACGCAGCAGGAGAAGAGACCCAGTACTTC.

The V gene is TRBV19, the J gene TRBJ1-6; weak D call: TRBD1 (5 bases). The germline V gene has CDR1 LNHDA and CDR2 SQIVND (reference sequence). With 11 bases removed from V and 5 bases from J, the gap between germline ends came to 13 bases. CDR3 length: 13 residues. CDR3 DNA sequence: TGTGCCTCAGGAGGGGTAGATAATTCACCCCTCCACTTT. It translates to CASGGVDNSPLHF.

The chain uses TRBV4-3 and TRBJ2-1; D is tentatively TRBD1 or TRBD2 (6 bases each). The germline V gene encodes CDR1 LGHNA and CDR2 YSLEER. V was clipped by 1 base and J by 7 bases, with 14 bases between them. CDR3 size: 15 residues. CDR3 in DNA: TGCGCCAGCAGCCAAGGGGGTCGGAGGGGGAATGAGCAGTTCTTC. Amino acids: CASSQGGRRGNEQFF.

The chain couples TRBV14 to TRBJ2-1; D is unresolved. CDR1 SGHDN and CDR2 FVKESK come from the germline V gene. The CDR3 totals 14 residues. Trimming removed 4 bases from V and 0 bases from J, with 7 bases in between. CDR3: CASSRTRSYNEQFF. CDR3 DNA: TGTGCCAGCAGCCGTACTCGCTCCTACAATGAGCAGTTCTTC.

V is TRBV15 and J is TRBJ2-2; D possibly corresponds to TRBD2 (5 bases). Trimming left V 3 bases short and J 6 bases short, with 11 bases between. Per germline, CDR1 LNHNV and CDR2 YYDKDF (reference sequence). The length of the CDR3 is 14 residues. Here the CDR3 reads CATSRAGKAGELFF. The CDR3 nucleotides are TGTGCCACCAGCAGGGCCGGGAAGGCCGGGGAGCTGTTTTTT.

The chain couples TRBV6-1 to TRBJ2-7, with unresolved D. The ends were cut back, 0 bases at V and 5 bases at J, with 14 bases in the middle. The CDR3 is 15 amino acids. Germline V lookup: CDR1 MNHNS, CDR2 SASEGT. Written as DNA, the CDR3 is TGTGCCAGCAGTGAAGCACCCCTACCAACAAACGAGCAGTACTTC. Amino acid sequence: CASSEAPLPTNEQYF.

The sample holds one count of this clone. This specimen includes other DNA sequences encoding the same CDR3. The chain has TRBV29-1 and TRBJ1-1, with 7 bases fitting TRBD1. The ends lost 3 bases at V and 0 bases at J; junction bases unmatched: 4. Germline values: CDR1 SQVTM, CDR2 ANQGSEA. The CDR3 runs 14 residues. The CDR3 DNA reads TGCAGCGTTGAGAACAGGGGACTGAACACTGAAGCTTTCTTT. Its protein product is CSVENRGLNTEAFF.

The chain is built from TRBV4-1 and TRBJ1-5; D remains ambiguous. The CDR3 has 19 amino acids. The germline V gene has CDR1 MGHRA and CDR2 YSYEKL. V was shortened by 0 bases and J by 0 bases, with 18 bases between the two germline ends. CDR3 residues: CASSQDGRTSKYSNQPQHF. The CDR3 region has the DNA TGCGCCAGCAGCCAAGATGGCAGGACCTCCAAATATAGCAATCAGCCCCAGCATTTT.

The count of this clone is one. This sequence joins TRBV4-1 and TRBJ1-2, with 11 bases that match TRBD1. CDR1 is MGHRA, CDR2 YSYEKL, per germline. Trimming removed 1 base from V and 3 bases from J; junction bases left unmatched: 7. This CDR3 is built from 17 residues. In DNA form, the CDR3 reads TGCGCCAGCAGCCAAGCCGGGACAGGGGGTTCGGACTATGGCTACACCTTC. It is translated as CASSQAGTGGSDYGYTF.

V usage is TRBV6-6 and J usage is TRBJ2-1, with 7 bases identical to TRBD1. The CDR3 has 15 residues. V was pared by 4 bases and J by 8 bases, with 11 bases of the junction left unmatched. Germline V CDR1 and CDR2: MNHNY, SVGAGI (reference sequence). In nucleotides, the CDR3 is TGTGCCAGCAGTTCCAAGAGGACAGGTGAGGATGAGCAGTTCTTC. This codes for CASSSKRTGEDEQFF.

As regards this clone: The sample contains more than one DNA sequence encoding this CDR3. This rearrangement joins TRBV18 to TRBJ2-5; tentatively, D is TRBD1 or TRBD2 (5 bases each). The CDR3 runs to 13 residues. Looked up from germline, CDR1 is KGHSH and CDR2 is LQKENI. Trimming left V 3 bases short and J 5 bases short, with 10 bases between. This CDR3 is CASSPGVGETQYF. The CDR3 nucleotides read TGTGCCAGCTCACCGGGGGTCGGGGAGACCCAGTACTTC.

The rearrangement links TRBV19 to TRBJ1-5; D ambiguous. There are 14 residues in the CDR3. Per the germline V gene, CDR1 is LNHDA and CDR2 is SQIVND (reference sequence). V was cut by 4 bases and J by 3 bases, with 10 bases left in between. DNA for the CDR3: TGTGCCAGTAGTAGTCAGGCGATCAATCAGCCCCAGCATTTT. Translated, it gives CASSSQAINQPQHF.

V and J are TRBV7-9 and TRBJ2-6; D tentatively reads TRBD1 or TRBD2 (5 bases each). Trimming left V 2 bases short and J 2 bases short, with 7 bases between. The germline V gene has CDR1 SEHNR and CDR2 FQNEAQ (reference sequence). This CDR3 is 15 amino acids long. The CDR3 region is CASSLMGAGANVLTF. The CDR3 nucleotides are TGTGCCAGCAGCTTAATGGGGGCTGGGGCCAACGTCCTGACTTTC.

The chain carries TRBV7-8 and TRBJ2-2; 9 bases agree with TRBD2. The CDR3 length is 16 residues. With 10 bases clipped from V and 4 bases from J, the junction kept 13 bases outside the gene matches. Germline V gives CDR1 SGHVS, CDR2 FQNEAQ. The DNA of the CDR3 is TGTGCCACCCGAGGGGAAGCGGGAGGAAGCACCGGGGAGCTGTTTTTT. Its protein product is CATRGEAGGSTGELFF.

The chain is built from TRBV6-5 and TRBJ2-5, with 8 nucleotides matching TRBD1. Per germline, CDR1 MNHEY and CDR2 SVGAGI. The trim removed 4 bases at V and 4 bases at J, leaving 5 bases unmatched. This CDR3 region has 14 residues. In nucleotides, the CDR3 is TGTGCCAGCAGTTTTACAGGGGGAAGAGAGACCCAGTACTTC. It encodes CASSFTGGRETQYF.

This clone has only one observation. The chain combines TRBV6-5 with TRBJ2-7; either TRBD1 or TRBD2 may supply D (6 bases each). V was shortened by 6 bases and J by 5 bases, with 20 bases between the two germline ends. The CDR3 covers 15 residues. Per the germline V gene, CDR1 is MNHEY and CDR2 is SVGAGI. As DNA, the CDR3 is TGTGCCAGCAGGGCAGGGGAGACTAGAGCCCACGAGCAGTACTTC. This gives the protein CASRAGETRAHEQYF.

CDR3 region: CAWSFEGPGRAYGYTF. The CDR3 bases are TGTGCCTGGAGTTTCGAGGGCCCGGGGAGGGCCTATGGCTACACCTTC. The chain carries TRBV30 and TRBJ1-2, with unresolved D. Trimming left V 2 bases short and J 4 bases short, with 20 bases between. The germline CDR1 and CDR2 sequences are GTSNPN and SVGIG (reference sequence). The CDR3 consists of 16 residues.

The rearrangement links TRBV7-2 to TRBJ2-6; 7 bases match TRBD2. CDR3 size: 18 residues. Germline CDR1 SGHTA, CDR2 FQGNSA. V lost 9 bases, J lost 2 bases, and 16 bases stayed unmatched. The CDR3 coding sequence is TGTGCCAGTTCCTCGGGGGGTCCGATCCGGGCTGGGGCCAACGTCCTGACTTTC. Its translation: CASSSGGPIRAGANVLTF.

J is TRBJ2-3 and V is TRBV10-3, with 16 bases fitting TRBD2. V lost 2 bases, J lost 0 bases, and 8 bases stayed unmatched. Germline V gene lookup returns CDR1 ENHRY and CDR2 SYGVKD. The CDR3 is 20 amino acids. The CDR3 region is CAISETGTSGGARSTDTQYF. As DNA, the CDR3 is TGTGCCATCAGTGAGACCGGGACTAGCGGGGGGGCCAGGAGCACAGATACGCAGTATTTT.